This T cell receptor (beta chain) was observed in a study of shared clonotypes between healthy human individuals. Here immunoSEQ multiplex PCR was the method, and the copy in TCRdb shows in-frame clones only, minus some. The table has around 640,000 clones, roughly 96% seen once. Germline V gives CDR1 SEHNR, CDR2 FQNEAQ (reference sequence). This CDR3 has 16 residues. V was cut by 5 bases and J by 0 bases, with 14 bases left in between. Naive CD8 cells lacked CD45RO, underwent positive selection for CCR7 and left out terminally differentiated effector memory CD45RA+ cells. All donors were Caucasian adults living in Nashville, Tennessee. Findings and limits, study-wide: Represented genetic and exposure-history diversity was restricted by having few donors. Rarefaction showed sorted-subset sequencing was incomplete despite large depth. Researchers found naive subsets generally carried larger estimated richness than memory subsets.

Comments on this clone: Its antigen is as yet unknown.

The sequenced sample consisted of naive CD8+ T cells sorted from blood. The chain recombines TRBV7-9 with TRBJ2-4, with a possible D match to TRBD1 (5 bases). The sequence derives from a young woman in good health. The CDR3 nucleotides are TGTGCCAGCAGCCAAGACAGAGCGTTAGCCAAAAACATTCAGTACTTC. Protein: CASSQDRALAKNIQYF.